What follows are 21 T cell receptor beta chains derived from one specimen sequenced in a study of shared clonotypes between healthy human individuals. Assay used: immunoSEQ multiplex PCR; TCRdb lists only in-frame clones, some missing. The sample lists 2,500,000 or so clones; 90% to 95% were seen once. The sequenced sample was naive CD4+ T cells from PBMCs. Subset in this sample: CD45RA+ positively selected. The receptors derive from a man between 18 and 29 years old in good health. Some clones in this sample may be carry-over from other donors' samples.

The chain has TRBV7-9 and TRBJ1-4, with 8 bases fitting TRBD1. Germline V gives CDR1 SEHNR, CDR2 FQNEAQ (reference sequence). V dropped 1 base and J dropped 8; count of bases not matched to a gene: 3. The CDR3 is 14 amino acids. The CDR3 DNA is TGTGCCAGCAGCTTAGAACAGGGGGGAGAAAAACTGTTTTTT. Translation: CASSLEQGGEKLFF.

V usage is TRBV4-1 and J usage is TRBJ2-1; the match to TRBD2 covers 11 bases. This CDR3 is built from 17 residues. Looked up from germline, CDR1 is MGHRA and CDR2 is YSYEKL. The trim removed 1 base at V and 3 bases at J, leaving 5 bases unmatched. The CDR3 loop is CASSQAYGTSGYNEQFF. The CDR3 coding sequence is TGCGCCAGCAGCCAAGCTTACGGGACTAGCGGCTACAATGAGCAGTTCTTC.

The rearrangement joins TRBV5-1 to TRBJ2-2; no clear D. The CDR3 is 14 amino acids. Trimming took 0 bases from V and 5 from J, leaving 8 bases between them. Looked up from germline, CDR1 is SGHRS and CDR2 is YFSETQ. The CDR3 here is CASSLAPETGELFF. CDR3 DNA: TGCGCCAGCAGCTTGGCTCCAGAAACCGGGGAGCTGTTTTTT. The full variable domain, with the rest looked up from reference TRBV5-1 and TRBJ2-2, is KAGVTQTPRYLIKTRGQQVTLSCSPISGHRSVSWYQQTPGQGLQFLFEYFSETQRNKGNFPGRFSGRQFSNSRSEMNVSTLELGDSALYLCASSLAPETGELFFGEGSRLTVL.

The chain carries TRBV9 and TRBJ2-1; the match to TRBD2 covers 7 bases. With 3 bases clipped from V and 1 base from J, the junction kept 10 bases outside the gene matches. CDR1 is SGDLS, CDR2 YYNGEE, per germline. CDR3 length: 17 amino acids. The CDR3 DNA reads TGTGCCAGCAGCGGGGCGGCTAGCGGCCCTTCCTACAATGAGCAGTTCTTC. The encoded protein is CASSGAASGPSYNEQFF.

A note on this clone: Distinct nucleotide sequences in the sample also encode this CDR3. This chain uses TRBV2 with TRBJ2-3; 9 bases match TRBD2. There are 13 residues in the CDR3. Trimming took 8 bases from V and 4 from J; bases not matched to a gene: 4. CDR1 is SNHLY, CDR2 FYNNEI, per germline. CDR3 residues: CASSGGRADTQYF. The CDR3 nucleotides are TGTGCCAGCTCGGGCGGGAGGGCAGATACGCAGTATTTT.

The V call is TRBV6-5, the J call TRBJ2-7, with 10 bases that match TRBD1. This CDR3 spans 13 amino acids. Germline trimming cut 6 bases from V and 6 bases from J; bases unmatched to any gene: 5. CDR1 MNHEY and CDR2 SVGAGI come from the germline V gene. The CDR3, as DNA: TGTGCCAGCAGCAGACAGGGGGCAGGCGAGCAGTACTTC. Its protein product is CASSRQGAGEQYF.

The chain recombines TRBV18 with TRBJ1-2; D not resolved. Per germline, CDR1 KGHSH and CDR2 LQKENI. The CDR3 extends over 16 amino acids. Trimming took 3 bases from V and 8 from J, leaving 22 bases between them. CDR3 DNA sequence: TGTGCCAGCTCACCTGGCGTCGGGGTGCGGGTCGACGGCTACACCTTC. Translating it yields CASSPGVGVRVDGYTF. The entire variable domain, with the rest obtained from reference TRBV18 and TRBJ1-2, is as follows: NAGVMQNPRHLVRRRGQEARLRCSPMKGHSHVYWYRQLPEEGLKFMVYLQKENIIDESGMPKERFSAEFPKEGPSILRIQQVVRGDSAAYFCASSPGVGVRVDGYTFGSGTRLTVV.

This chain connects TRBV27 to TRBJ2-5; 14 bases fit TRBD2. Germline loops: CDR1 MNHEY, CDR2 SMNVEV (reference sequence). The V segment lost 3 bases and the J segment 7 bases; nucleotides outside the gene matches: 1. The CDR3 covers 14 residues. The CDR3 here is CASSLTSGRGTQYF. CDR3 in DNA: TGTGCCAGCAGTTTGACTAGCGGGAGGGGGACCCAGTACTTC.

This clone was observed a single time. The chain links TRBV6-4 to TRBJ2-7; D unclear. The CDR3 contains 16 residues. Germline CDR1 MRHNA, CDR2 SNTAGT. V gave up 6 bases and J gave up 0 bases, with 18 bases separating them. CDR3 nucleotide sequence: TGTGCCAGCAGCGCCTTTTGGGGTACGGACTCCTACGAGCAGTACTTC. Residues: CASSAFWGTDSYEQYF.

This chain links TRBV19 with TRBJ2-1; weak D call: TRBD2 (5 bases). The CDR3 is 14 amino acids. In germline, CDR1 is LNHDA, CDR2 SQIVND (reference sequence). V was shortened by 5 bases and J by 5 bases, with 13 bases between the two germline ends. CDR3 in DNA: TGTGCCAGTAGTCACCTCGGACTCGACAATGAGCAGTTCTTC. It specifies CASSHLGLDNEQFF. The entire variable domain, with the rest obtained from reference TRBV19 and TRBJ2-1, is as follows: DGGITQSPKYLFRKEGQNVTLSCEQNLNHDAMYWYRQDPGQGLRLIYYSQIVNDFQKGDIAEGYSVSREKKESFPLTVTSAQKNPTAFYLCASSHLGLDNEQFFGPGTRLTVL.

To note about this clone: At one of its ends the junction is not consistent with the germline gene, which may arise from a read error. The J gene is TRBJ1-2, the V gene TRBV28; 7 bases fit TRBD1. CDR1 is MDHEN, CDR2 SYDVKM, per germline. The CDR3 loop spans 16 amino acids. DNA for the CDR3: TGTGCCAGCAGTTTATCACTTTCCCCGGACAGGTCTTACATCCCCTTC. Translation: CASSLSLSPDRSYIPF.

This rearrangement joins TRBV11-2 to TRBJ2-3; D gene ambiguous. CDR1 is SGHAT and CDR2 is FQNNGV in the germline V gene. The CDR3 is made up of 12 amino acids. Between the trimmed V and J ends, which lost 7 bases and 8 bases, there was a span of 13 bases. Here the CDR3 reads CASTLMHGTQYF. DNA for the CDR3: TGTGCCAGCACCCTTATGCACGGTACGCAGTATTTT.

This chain connects TRBV6-4 to TRBJ2-1; a weak D match, TRBD1 (5 bases). Germline values: CDR1 MRHNA, CDR2 SNTAGT. The CDR3 extends over 12 amino acids. The V end lost 2 bases, the J end lost 7 bases, and 6 bases lay between the germline ends. The CDR3 spells CASSDRGNEQFF. The CDR3 nucleotides are TGTGCCAGCAGTGACAGGGGAAATGAGCAGTTCTTC.

The chain carries TRBV19 and TRBJ1-2, with 9 bases that match TRBD1. The germline CDR1 and CDR2 sequences are LNHDA and SQIVND (reference sequence). The V and J ends lost 5 bases and 6 bases, in that order; junction bases with no gene match: 7. The CDR3 contains 14 residues. The CDR3 DNA reads TGTGCCAGTAGTGTCGACAGGGGGGTGCATGGCTACACCTTC. Its translation: CASSVDRGVHGYTF.

This clone was picked up one time. This chain connects TRBV4-2 to TRBJ2-5; the D gene is possibly TRBD2 (6 bases). Trimming removed 3 bases from V and 5 bases from J, with 13 bases in between. This CDR3 has 14 amino acids. The germline V gene encodes CDR1 LGHNA and CDR2 YNFKEQ. The CDR3 sequence is CASSQRGREETQYF. CDR3 bases: TGTGCCAGCAGCCAGCGGGGCAGGGAGGAGACCCAGTACTTC.

The V gene is TRBV6-4, the J gene TRBJ2-3, with TRBD2 matching 11 bases. CDR1 is MRHNA and CDR2 is SNTAGT in the germline V gene. The ends lost 6 bases at V and 3 bases at J; junction bases unmatched: 5. The CDR3 sequence is 15 residues long. CDR3 sequence (DNA): TGTGCCAGCAGCGCACGACTAGCGGGGACAGATACGCAGTATTTT. Translated: CASSARLAGTDTQYF.

The chain couples TRBV5-1 to TRBJ2-3; the D gene is possibly TRBD2 (6 bases). This CDR3 is built from 14 residues. Trimming left V 9 bases short and J 0 bases short, with 14 bases between. Germline CDR1 is SGHRS and CDR2 is YFSETQ. The CDR3 loop is CATSVGGSTDTQYF. The DNA for the CDR3 is TGCGCCACCTCTGTGGGGGGAAGCACAGATACGCAGTATTTT. Looking up the rest from reference TRBV5-1 and TRBJ2-3 gives the full variable domain: KAGVTQTPRYLIKTRGQQVTLSCSPISGHRSVSWYQQTPGQGLQFLFEYFSETQRNKGNFPGRFSGRQFSNSRSEMNVSTLELGDSALYLCATSVGGSTDTQYFGPGTRLTVL.

The gene calls are TRBV5-8 and TRBJ2-5; no definite D call. Germline CDR1 is SGHTS and CDR2 is YDEGEE. CDR3 length: 17 amino acids. V dropped 4 bases and J dropped 0 bases, with 19 bases sitting between them. In nucleotides, the CDR3 is TGTGCCAGCAGCCCGTTCCGGATGGGGTCCTACCAAGAGACCCAGTACTTC. This sequence encodes CASSPFRMGSYQETQYF.

This chain links TRBV6-1 with TRBJ2-1, with TRBD1 identical over 8 bases. V lost 4 bases and J lost 8; bases outside the gene matches: 19. The CDR3 sequence is 18 residues long. Germline V CDR1 and CDR2: MNHNS, SASEGT. CDR3 residues: CASSGQRQGMYGPHEQFF. CDR3 bases: TGTGCCAGCAGTGGGCAAAGACAGGGGATGTACGGGCCCCATGAGCAGTTCTTC.

The chain employs TRBV7-8 and TRBJ1-1; TRBD1 might be the D (5 bases). V was clipped by 5 bases and J by 3 bases, with 25 bases between them. This CDR3 has 18 amino acids. Per the germline V gene, CDR1 is SGHVS and CDR2 is FQNEAQ. DNA of the CDR3: TGTGCCAGCAGCCCACTGTGGCGCGGGGGTAGTTCGGACACTGAAGCTTTCTTT. Protein product: CASSPLWRGGSSDTEAFF.

The V gene is TRBV28, the J gene TRBJ2-5; D is unclear. The CDR3 runs to 16 residues. V was pared by 1 base and J by 4 bases, with 16 bases between. Germline CDR1 MDHEN, CDR2 SYDVKM. The CDR3: CASSLFQDPLRETQYF. CDR3 coding DNA: TGTGCCAGCAGTTTATTCCAGGACCCTTTAAGAGAGACCCAGTACTTC. The entire variable domain, with the rest obtained from reference TRBV28 and TRBJ2-5, is as follows: DVKVTQSSRYLVKRTGEKVFLECVQDMDHENMFWYRQDPGLGLRLIYFSYDVKMKEKGDIPEGYSVSREKKERFSLILESASTNQTSMYLCASSLFQDPLRETQYFGPGTRLLVL.